This is a list of T cell receptor beta chains from one sample in a study of memory CD4+ T cells and cytomegalovirus serostatus. Assay used: immunoSEQ multiplex PCR; TCRdb lists only in-frame clones, some missing. Of around 63,000 clones listed, 60% to 85% are singletons. Sample: memory CD4+ T cells from blood. These receptors all stem from an adult in good health and CMV-seronegative. Some clones in this sample may be carry-over from other donors' samples. CDR3s include the opening cysteine and the closing phenylalanine or tryptophan.

>TRBJ1-4|TRBV30
CAWSYGSNEKLFF
>TRBJ2-3|TRBV5-1
CASSPASTHTQYF
>TRBJ2-7|TRBV4-1
CASSRLGTGKDEQYF
>TRBJ1-3|TRBV28
CASSLPGNSGNTIYF
>TRBJ2-6|TRBV30
CAWKFSGANVLTF
>TRBJ1-5|TRBV28
CASNRGGGSPIGF
>TRBJ1-6|TRBV5-4
CASSDHNSPLHF
>TRBJ2-7|TRBV7-2
CASSLSEAHYEQYF
>TRBJ2-4|TRBV7-2
CASSLVPRTSGGVKNIQYF
>TRBJ1-2|TRBV7-2
CASSHRQGLDGYTF
>TRBJ2-3|TRBV7-6
CASSLVGSGRQDTQYF
>TRBJ1-1|TRBV5-6
CASSLIGTGGEGAFF
>TRBJ1-5|TRBV28
CASSGAGTGYQPQHF
>TRBJ2-3|TRBV4-2
CASSPAGAGGTDTQYF
>TRBJ2-1|TRBV28
CATASGHSVGNEQFF
>TRBJ2-7|TRBV28
CASSPSRGTSGTLSYEQYF
>TRBJ1-2|TRBV5-1
CASSANRVGGYTF
>TRBJ1-6|TRBV5-1
CASSREQPGDSPLHF
>TRBJ2-3|TRBV7-2
CASSSTDTQYF
>TRBJ1-1|TRBV13
CASSLGAVNTEAFF
>TRBJ1-2|TRBV20-1
CSAGTDGYTF
>TRBJ1-6|TRBV27
CASSLGRPRPLHF
>TRBJ2-5|TRBV7-8
CASTKRGSGARLVRETQYF
>TRBJ1-2|TRBV5-4
CASSLRVGVYGYTF
>TRBJ1-1|TRBV5-8
CASSGNPSSGWRGAFF
>TRBJ1-2|TRBV10-3
CAISLHSNYGYTF
>TRBJ2-3|TRBV15
CATSRDVGPGRQYF
>TRBJ2-7|TRBV27
CASSPTWAGVREQYF
>TRBJ1-2|TRBV4-1
CASSPAGWGVYTF
>TRBJ2-5|TRBV19
CASSRTGGQETQYF
>TRBJ2-3|TRBV7-3
CASSLSLSSDTQYF
>TRBJ1-2|TRBV2
CASSEDSAMEGYTF
>TRBJ1-2|TRBV7-9
CASSVSQAGGYTF
>TRBJ1-5|TRBV4-1
CASSQGRQGTLGNQPQHF
>TRBJ2-1|TRBV7-9
CASSRGRVNEQFF
>TRBJ1-2|TRBV4-3
CASSPKGRGFYGYTF
>TRBJ2-1|TRBV15
CATSRWSGYRRGLNEQFF
>TRBJ1-1|TRBV28
CASSLLGYRNTEAFF
>TRBJ1-4|TRBV11-2
CASSLGQGNEKLFF
>TRBJ2-1|TRBV2
CASRPPPGGRASPFF
>TRBJ2-5|TRBV2
CASSEVLAEGVKYF
>TRBJ2-5|TRBV30
CAWSGGSGQETQYF
>TRBJ2-7|TRBV7-2
CASSLDPAGTSYEQYF
>TRBJ2-6|TRBV28
CASSLSKGSGILSGANVLTF
>TRBJ1-4|TRBV30
CACAPTGNNEKLFF
>TRBJ2-3|TRBV7-2
CASSPERGGKNTQYF
>TRBJ1-1|TRBV6-6
CASSYSQGGGRTEAFF
>TRBJ2-3|TRBV5-6
CASSLDRPDTQYF
>TRBJ2-1|TRBV7-2
CASSLTGYAYNEQFF
>TRBJ2-2|TRBV7-9
CASSLGEFVSGELFF
>TRBJ2-2|TRBV5-4
CASSLARGMNTGELFF
>TRBJ2-3|TRBV7-7
CASSIQGATDTQYF
>TRBJ1-4|TRBV10-3
CAISGTALNEKLFF